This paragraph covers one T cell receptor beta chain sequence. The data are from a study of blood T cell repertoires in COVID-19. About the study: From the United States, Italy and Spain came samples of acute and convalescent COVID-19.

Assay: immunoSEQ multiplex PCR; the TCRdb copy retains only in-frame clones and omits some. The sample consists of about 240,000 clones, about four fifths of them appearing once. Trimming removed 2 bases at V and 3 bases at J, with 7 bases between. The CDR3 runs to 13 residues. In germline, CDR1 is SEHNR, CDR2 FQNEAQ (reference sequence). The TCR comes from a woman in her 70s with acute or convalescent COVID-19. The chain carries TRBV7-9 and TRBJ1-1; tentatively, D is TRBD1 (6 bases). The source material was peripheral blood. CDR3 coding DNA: TGTGCCAGCAGCTTATACAGGGACACTGAAGCTTTCTTT. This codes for CASSLYRDTEAFF.